Following are 8 T cell receptor beta chains from one sample sequenced in a study of cytomegalovirus exposure and HLA in healthy donors. Use of 60 Vbeta and 13 Jbeta primers characterized the PCR. Clones were sequenced by immunoSEQ multiplex PCR, and TCRdb holds only the in-frame ones, with some missing. The sample has 90,000 to 150,000 clones, about 80% seen once. The specimen was PBMCs. The receptors here all came from a woman aged 40 to 55 in good health and CMV-seropositive.

This clone has only a few counts. As DNA, the CDR3 is TGCAGCGCCTCCCAAGGCGGGGGGGCAGATACGCAGTATTTT. It encodes CSASQGGGADTQYF. The chain uses TRBV29-1 and TRBJ2-3, with TRBD2 matching over 9 bases. This CDR3 spans 14 amino acids. Germline V gene data show CDR1 as SQVTM and CDR2 as ANQGSEA. V gave up 7 bases and J gave up 4 bases; unmatched junction bases: 9.

The chain couples TRBV6-1 to TRBJ2-5; no clear D. Germline lookup yields CDR1 MNHNS and CDR2 SASEGT. The CDR3 extends over 12 amino acids. The germline V and J ends were trimmed by 4 bases and 4 bases, with 7 bases remaining between them. CDR3 DNA: TGTGCCAGCAGTGGTGGGCCAGAGACCCAGTACTTC. Encoded protein: CASSGGPETQYF.

This clone was observed a single time. J is TRBJ1-2 and V is TRBV25-1; the match to TRBD1 covers 7 bases. This CDR3 contains 13 residues. The junction had 4 bases not matched to a gene; V was cut back by 5 bases and J by 4 bases. CDR1 and CDR2 from the germline V gene are MGHDK and SYGVNS. In DNA form, the CDR3 reads TGTGCCAGCAGTCCGACAGGGACCTATGGCTACACCTTC. This sequence encodes CASSPTGTYGYTF.

The chain is built from TRBV30 and TRBJ1-2, with D possibly matching TRBD1 (5 bases). The germline V and J ends were trimmed by 2 bases and 4 bases, with 14 bases remaining between them. This CDR3 comprises 14 residues. Germline assignment: CDR1 GTSNPN and CDR2 SVGIG (reference sequence). The DNA for the CDR3 is TGTGCCTGGAGTACAGACAGCCACTCCTATGGCTACACCTTC. It encodes CAWSTDSHSYGYTF.

The gene calls are TRBV15 and TRBJ1-2, with D unclear. The V end lost 1 base, the J end lost 5 bases, and 5 bases lay between the germline ends. Germline CDR1 LNHNV, CDR2 YYDKDF (reference sequence). The CDR3 extends over 12 amino acids. The CDR3: CATSRGEYGYTF. In DNA, the CDR3 is TGTGCCACCAGCAGAGGGGAGTATGGCTACACCTTC.

V usage is TRBV7-9 and J usage is TRBJ2-1; 7 bases align to TRBD2. Losses at the gene ends were 5 bases for V and 15 bases for J; bases not matched to a gene: 13. Germline loops: CDR1 SEHNR, CDR2 FQNEAQ (reference sequence). The CDR3 spans 13 residues. In DNA, the CDR3 is TGTGCCAGCAGCCGCAGGGAAGGGAGGGTGGGGTTCTTC. It yields the protein CASSRREGRVGFF.

The chain recombines TRBV7-9 with TRBJ1-3, with unresolved D. This CDR3 is 14 amino acids long. V was clipped by 4 bases and J by 2 bases, with 9 bases between them. Germline V lookup: CDR1 SEHNR, CDR2 FQNEAQ (reference sequence). As DNA, the CDR3 is TGTGCCAGCAGCTCTTTCTCCGCTGGAAACACCATATATTTT. Its translation is CASSSFSAGNTIYF.

This clone has just one count. V gene TRBV9 combines with J gene TRBJ2-7, with 9 nucleotides matching TRBD1. The V gene's germline CDR1 is SGDLS and CDR2 YYNGEE. The CDR3 covers 14 residues. V shed 3 bases and J 7 bases; nucleotides not matched to a gene: 8. CDR3 region: CASSAGTGLYEQYF. CDR3 bases: TGTGCCAGCAGCGCCGGGACAGGGTTATATGAGCAGTACTTC.